This TCR beta chain was retrieved from a study of blood T cells in healthy people across ages. The wider study: Researchers report that template switching captured about one barcoded beta molecule per two T cells.

The donors, healthy Caucasians from Russia, were aged roughly 6 to 90. Ten or more counts support this clonotype. Trimming cost V 7 bases and J 3 bases, with 9 bases left between them. Germline CDR1 and CDR2: SQVTM and ANQGSEA. The CDR3 covers 11 residues. A second PCR of roughly 7 to 11 cycles used a sample-barcoded 5' primer and a J-beta primer mix. In TCRdb, the 5' RACE reads were re-called with MiXCR into one record per CDR3 protein. Here the sample spans some 1.4 million distinct CDR3 sequences, roughly 45% being singletons. The sample consisted of blood. The source is a woman between 18 and 30 years old in good health. The chain has TRBV29-1 and TRBJ2-5, with D uncertain. CDR3 nucleotide sequence: TGCAGCGGCGGAAGGGAAGAGACCCAGTACTTC. Its translation: CSGGREETQYF.